This T cell receptor (beta chain) was observed in a study of blood T cell repertoires in COVID-19. Study processing details: For nucleated cells, counts were estimated from reference gene primer amplification. The table came from immunoSEQ multiplex PCR; TCRdb's copy has only in-frame clones and leaves some out. V and J calls and clone size are copied from that table; D and trimming were computed from the DNA. This repertoire shows about 220,000 clones, roughly 80% found once; its top ten account for 4.8%. The participants were between roughly 18 and 89 years old and came from some 23 US areas. The length of the CDR3 is 16 residues. Trimming stripped 6 bases from V and 1 base from J, with 16 bases between. The germline gives CDR1 GTSNPN, CDR2 SVGIG (reference sequence).

The chain uses TRBV30 and TRBJ2-6; no definite D call. This clonotype originated in a woman aged 50 to 60 who had been exposed to COVID-19. Sequencing was carried out using PBMCs or T cells enriched from blood (not recorded which). CDR3 DNA sequence: TGTGCCTGCCCGCCAAAACGCGATTCTGGGGCCAACGTCCTGACTTTC. It yields the protein CACPPKRDSGANVLTF.